A single sample is the source of the 12 T cell receptor beta chains below, sequenced in a study of blood T cell repertoires in COVID-19. TCRdb keeps only in-frame clones here, not all; method: immunoSEQ multiplex PCR. The repertoire consists of 48,000 or so clones, with under 90% occurring once and the leading ten covering about 2.5%. The material sequenced was peripheral blood. The receptors shown here come from a woman aged 80 or over with COVID-19, enrolled during active disease.

The V gene is TRBV18, the J gene TRBJ1-1; D might be TRBD1 (5 bases). Germline CDR1 and CDR2: KGHSH and LQKENI. The CDR3 is made up of 14 amino acids. With 5 bases removed from V and 5 bases from J, the gap between germline ends came to 15 bases. The CDR3 loop is CASSVSKGKTEAFF. The DNA of the CDR3 is TGTGCCAGCTCAGTAAGTAAGGGGAAGACTGAAGCTTTCTTT. The variable domain in full, completed from reference TRBV18 and TRBJ1-1, reads NAGVMQNPRHLVRRRGQEARLRCSPMKGHSHVYWYRQLPEEGLKFMVYLQKENIIDESGMPKERFSAEFPKEGPSILRIQQVVRGDSAAYFCASSVSKGKTEAFFGQGTRLTVV.

The V gene is TRBV7-9, the J gene TRBJ1-6; D is perhaps TRBD1 (5 bases). This CDR3 contains 14 residues. Per the germline V gene, CDR1 is SEHNR and CDR2 is FQNEAQ (reference sequence). Trimming cost V 1 base and J 9 bases, with 10 bases left between them. This CDR3 is CASSLVRGTSPLHF. The CDR3 coding sequence is TGTGCCAGCAGCTTAGTAAGGGGAACTTCACCCCTCCACTTT.

The chain is built from TRBV6-5 and TRBJ1-4, with no clear D. V was cut by 2 bases and J by 5 bases, with 12 bases left in between. This CDR3 is built from 15 residues. Looked up from germline, CDR1 is MNHEY and CDR2 is SVGAGI. In nucleotides, the CDR3 is TGTGCCAGCAGTTACGGACCGGGGAGGAATGAAAAACTGTTTTTT. As protein: CASSYGPGRNEKLFF.

The chain uses TRBV27 and TRBJ2-5; 8 positions match TRBD1. V lost 5 bases to trimming and J lost 4 bases; unmatched junction nucleotides: 9. This CDR3 has 15 amino acids. The germline V gene has CDR1 MNHEY and CDR2 SMNVEV (reference sequence). CDR3 protein: CASSIQGAGRETQYF. Here the CDR3 DNA reads TGTGCCAGCAGTATTCAGGGGGCAGGACGAGAGACCCAGTACTTC.

The CDR3 loop reads CASTSVRGINTEAFF. In DNA form, the CDR3 reads TGTGCCAGCACATCGGTCAGGGGGATTAACACTGAAGCTTTCTTT. The rearrangement joins TRBV25-1 to TRBJ1-1; TRBD1 matches at 7 bases. V lost 7 bases, J lost 2 bases, and 10 bases stayed unmatched. Germline assignment: CDR1 MGHDK and CDR2 SYGVNS. CDR3 length: 15 residues.

The chain combines TRBV6-2 or TRBV6-3 with TRBJ1-1; no firm D call. CDR3 length: 17 residues. CDR1 is MNHEY and CDR2 is SVGEGT in the germline V gene. Trimming left V 6 bases short and J 2 bases short, with 22 bases between. The CDR3 region is CASSPSGGFVQNTEAFF. In DNA form, the CDR3 reads TGTGCCAGCAGCCCTAGCGGAGGGTTCGTTCAAAACACTGAAGCTTTCTTT.

This chain connects TRBV7-9 to TRBJ1-2; D is uncertain. CDR3 length: 11 residues. V was cut by 5 bases and J by 6 bases, with 7 bases left in between. From germline, CDR1 is SEHNR and CDR2 FQNEAQ (reference sequence). This chain's CDR3 is CASSLRDGYTF. CDR3 in DNA: TGTGCCAGCAGCCTAAGAGATGGCTACACCTTC. The entire variable domain, with the rest obtained from reference TRBV7-9 and TRBJ1-2, is as follows: DTGVSQNPRHKITKRGQNVTFRCDPISEHNRLYWYRQTLGQGPEFLTYFQNEAQLEKSRLLSDRFSAERPKGSFSTLEIQRTEQGDSAMYLCASSLRDGYTFGSGTRLTVV.

The genes are TRBV3-1 (or the pseudogene TRBV3-2) and TRBJ2-3, with TRBD2 as a possible D gene (5 bases). The CDR3 has 15 amino acids. Germline loops: CDR1 LGHDT, CDR2 YNNKEL (reference sequence). V was clipped by 11 bases and J by 1 base, with 19 bases between them. The DNA of the CDR3 is TGTGCCTCAGCCCTTGGACTTTCAGGCACAGATACGCAGTATTTT. Translating gives CASALGLSGTDTQYF.

This chain connects TRBV30 to TRBJ1-5; TRBD1 is a possible D gene (6 bases). The CDR3 is 14 residues long. Looked up from germline, CDR1 is GTSNPN and CDR2 is SVGIG (reference sequence). V lost 3 bases, J lost 0 bases, and 9 bases lay in between. The DNA of the CDR3 is TGTGCCTGGAGAGGACAGAGTAGCAATCAGCCCCAGCATTTT. This gives the protein CAWRGQSSNQPQHF. The entire variable domain, with the rest obtained from reference TRBV30 and TRBJ1-5, is as follows: SQTIHQWPATLVQPVGSPLSLECTVEGTSNPNLYWYRQAAGRGLQLLFYSVGIGQISSEVPQNLSASRPQDRQFILSSKKLLLSDSGFYLCAWRGQSSNQPQHFGDGTRLSIL.

V and J are TRBV18 and TRBJ1-1; the match to TRBD1 covers 7 bases. V gave up 6 bases and J gave up 6 bases; unmatched junction bases: 7. CDR3 length: 13 amino acids. Germline V gene sequence: CDR1 KGHSH, CDR2 LQKENI. CDR3 loop: CASSQGGRAEAFF. In DNA form, the CDR3 reads TGTGCCAGCTCCCAAGGGGGCAGGGCTGAAGCTTTCTTT.

Only one count was recorded for this clone. The chain combines TRBV6-4 with TRBJ1-4, with 7 bases identical to TRBD1. The CDR3 is made up of 13 amino acids. The V gene end was trimmed by 4 bases and the J gene end by 8 bases; junction bases not matched to a gene: 4. Looked up from germline, CDR1 is MRHNA and CDR2 is SNTAGT. CDR3 residues: CASSATGEEKLFF. The CDR3 nucleotides are TGTGCCAGCAGTGCTACAGGGGAAGAAAAACTGTTTTTT.

The J gene is TRBJ2-7, the V gene TRBV2, with 11 bases that match TRBD1. The J segment lost 6 bases and the V segment lost 5 bases, leaving 6 bases of the junction unmatched. Germline CDR1 reads SNHLY; CDR2 reads FYNNEI. CDR3 length: 14 residues. The chain's CDR3 is CASSPGTGGGEQYF. The CDR3 DNA reads as TGTGCCAGCAGTCCGGGGACAGGGGGTGGCGAGCAGTACTTC.